Reported below is one T cell receptor (beta chain). TCRdb ran MiXCR on the 5' RACE reads and lists one entry per CDR3 protein. Of under 400,000 distinct CDR3 sequences detected, under 25% appear once; the ten largest clones hold around 12%. The source of the sample is a study of T-cell memory formation after mild COVID-19. With 6 bases removed from V and 10 bases from J, the gap between germline ends came to 16 bases. This CDR3 has 12 residues. CDR1 is DFQATT, CDR2 SNEGSKA, per germline (reference sequence). This rearrangement joins TRBV20-1 to TRBJ2-1; D might be TRBD1 or TRBD2, each matching 7 bases. The sequenced material came from PBMCs or a T cell subset sorted from them (not recorded which). This clonotype was obtained from an adult woman who had mild COVID-19 (a few samples of this study predate the infection). Cell type and time point are not known. CDR3 bases: TGCAGTGCACCTAGGGGGCGGGGGGAGCAGTTCTTC. This translates into CSAPRGRGEQFF.